This T cell receptor (beta chain) stems from a study of blood T cell repertoires in COVID-19. Study-wide background: Nucleic acid was either cDNA or gDNA, and it came from T cells, B-cell-depleted T cells, or PBMCs.

This clone was seen only once. V was pared by 5 bases and J by 4 bases, with 8 bases of the junction left unmatched. The CDR3 runs 15 residues. Germline V lookup: CDR1 SGHKS, CDR2 YYEKEE (reference sequence). Assay used: immunoSEQ multiplex PCR; TCRdb lists only in-frame clones, some missing. Here the sample spans about 48,000 clones, around 85% being singletons. The sequence came from a woman aged 55-70 years with acute or convalescent COVID-19. V usage is TRBV5-5 and J usage is TRBJ2-3; 9 nucleotides align to TRBD1. The sequenced sample consisted of peripheral blood. The CDR3 loop is CASRLTGGSPDTQYF. In nucleotides, the CDR3 is TGTGCCAGCAGGCTAACAGGGGGCAGTCCAGATACGCAGTATTTT.